These T cell receptor beta chains were read from a single sample in a study of PD-L1 blockade in urothelial cancer. TCRdb keeps only in-frame clones here, not all; method: immunoSEQ multiplex PCR. Seen here are approximately 93,000 clones, around four fifths observed once, and the top ten hold 8.4%. Sample: PBMCs, taken around atezolizumab (anti-PD-L1) treatment. These receptors originate from a man in his 70s with urothelial cancer. CDR3s include the opening cysteine and the closing phenylalanine or tryptophan. The D gene is left open where the match is weak. Where a row states a size, it is once, few, many or the class of an expanded clone; other rows omit it.

V	J	D	size	CDR3	DNA
TRBV7-3	TRBJ1-1	TRBD1	-	CASSLTGQGLQVAEAFF	TGTGCCAGCAGCTTAACGGGACAGGGCTTACAAGTGGCTGAAGCTTTCTTT
TRBV4-1	TRBJ2-3	-	-	CASSQAPSTDTQYF	TGCGCCAGCAGCCAAGCTCCCAGCACAGATACGCAGTATTTT
TRBV2	TRBJ1-2	TRBD1	-	CASSESTGGNYGYTF	TGTGCCAGCAGTGAATCCACAGGGGGCAACTATGGCTACACCTTC
TRBV28	TRBJ2-5	TRBD2	-	CASRTRTSGRSQETQYF	TGTGCCAGCAGAACCCGAACTAGCGGGAGGAGCCAAGAGACCCAGTACTTC
TRBV4-1	TRBJ2-7	TRBD2	-	CASSLETSGGPYEQYF	TGCGCCAGCAGCCTCGAGACTAGCGGGGGGCCCTACGAGCAGTACTTC
TRBV9	TRBJ2-5	TRBD2	-	CASSVGASGGVQETQYF	TGTGCCAGCAGCGTAGGGGCGAGCGGGGGAGTCCAAGAGACCCAGTACTTC
TRBV14	TRBJ2-3	-	few	CASQGLPRDTQYF	TGTGCCAGTCAGGGACTCCCCAGGGATACGCAGTATTTT
TRBV5-6	TRBJ2-5	-	-	CASSEFGVMGTQYF	TGTGCCAGCAGCGAGTTCGGGGTCATGGGGACCCAGTACTTC
TRBV19	TRBJ2-2	TRBD1	few	CASTRTGGNTGELFF	TGTGCCAGTACCCGCACAGGGGGGAACACCGGGGAGCTGTTTTTT
TRBV14	TRBJ2-2	-	few	CASSLLAVAGELFF	TGTGCCAGCAGCCTCTTAGCGGTCGCCGGGGAGCTGTTTTTT
TRBV30	TRBJ2-1	TRBD1	-	CAWQDRGNEQFF	TGTGCCTGGCAGGACAGGGGCAATGAGCAGTTCTTC
TRBV11-2	TRBJ2-7	-	-	CASSLLGAANDGEQYF	TGTGCCAGCAGCTTATTAGGGGCGGCCAACGATGGCGAGCAGTACTTC
TRBV5-4	TRBJ1-1	-	-	CASSPTPGAGEAFF	TGTGCCAGCAGCCCCACACCAGGGGCAGGGGAGGCTTTCTTT
TRBV7-2	TRBJ2-2	-	-	CASSLAGLAGELFF	TGTGCCAGCAGCTTAGCTGGGCTGGCCGGGGAGCTGTTTTTT
TRBV6-5	TRBJ2-7	TRBD1	-	CASRRDRDGSYEQYF	TGTGCCAGCAGGAGAGACAGGGATGGATCCTACGAGCAGTACTTC
TRBV5-1	TRBJ2-1	-	-	CASSPQYNEQFF	TGCGCCAGCAGCCCACAGTACAATGAGCAGTTCTTC
TRBV2	TRBJ1-5	-	-	CASSDHRTQPQHF	TGTGCCAGCAGTGATCACAGAACTCAGCCCCAGCATTTT
TRBV7-8	TRBJ1-2	-	-	CASSPSRTSSGGGYTF	TGTGCCAGCAGCCCGAGCCGGACGAGCTCTGGAGGTGGCTACACCTTC
TRBV5-1	TRBJ1-4	-	-	CASSLAGLPGTNEKLFF	TGCGCCAGCAGCTTGGCCGGTCTCCCCGGAACTAATGAAAAACTGTTTTTT
TRBV19	TRBJ1-2	TRBD1	-	CASSTWDRVYGYTF	TGTGCCAGTAGTACCTGGGACAGAGTTTATGGCTACACCTTC
TRBV11-3	TRBJ2-5	-	-	CASSLAGRGGTQYF	TGTGCCAGCAGCTTAGCCGGGAGAGGTGGGACCCAGTACTTC
TRBV7-2	TRBJ1-4	-	-	CASSFKPTNEKLFF	TGTGCCAGCAGCTTTAAGCCAACTAATGAAAAACTGTTTTTT
TRBV18	TRBJ1-6	TRBD1	-	CASSKTGGGTNSPLHF	TGTGCCAGCTCAAAGACAGGGGGTGGTACGAATTCACCCCTCCACTTT
TRBV11-2	TRBJ2-1	-	-	CASSSLSQANAYNEQFF	TGTGCCAGCAGCTCCCTCAGCCAGGCTAATGCCTACAATGAGCAGTTCTTC
TRBV10-1	TRBJ2-1	-	-	CASSEAGQGNEQFF	TGCGCCAGCAGTGAAGCGGGTCAAGGCAATGAGCAGTTCTTC
TRBV5-1	TRBJ2-1	-	-	CASSLGAGATEQFF	TGCGCCAGCAGCTTGGGGGCAGGGGCGACTGAGCAGTTCTTC
TRBV4-2	TRBJ1-2	TRBD1	-	CASSPESGGYGYTF	TGTGCCAGCAGTCCGGAATCAGGGGGCTATGGCTACACCTTC
TRBV7-9	TRBJ1-1	TRBD1	-	CASSSALGQGWTEAFF	TGTGCCAGCAGCTCCGCCCTGGGACAGGGGTGGACTGAAGCTTTCTTT
TRBV7-9	TRBJ2-1	TRBD2	-	CASSSLAGPYNEQFF	TGTGCCAGCAGCTCACTAGCGGGCCCCTACAATGAGCAGTTCTTC